This paragraph reports one T cell receptor (beta chain). This specimen comes from a study of blood T cell repertoires in COVID-19. Generated by immunoSEQ multiplex PCR, the TCRdb table keeps only in-frame clones and is missing some. The data hold fewer than 300,000 clones, with under 90% observed a single time. Assignment of participants to cohorts was predicated upon participant-reported clinical history. This CDR3 is built from 16 residues. Germline CDR1 and CDR2: WNHNN and SYGVQD (reference sequence). The J segment lost 8 bases and the V segment lost 2 bases, leaving 10 bases of the junction unmatched.

The sample was PBMCs or T cells enriched from blood (not recorded which). The sequence derives from a man between 18 and 29 years old who had recovered from COVID-19. This chain joins TRBV10-1 and TRBJ2-1, with TRBD2 matching over 9 bases. The CDR3 loop reads CASSENIASGKDEQFF. The CDR3 bases are TGCGCCAGCAGTGAGAATATCGCTAGCGGGAAGGATGAGCAGTTCTTC.